These 22 T cell receptor beta chains were all obtained from the same sample, sequenced in a study of response to subunit inactivated influenza vaccine. Each CDR3 protein is one row after TCRdb ran MiXCR on the RT-PCR reads. The data show roughly 500,000 distinct CDR3 sequences, roughly 25% seen once. Sample: CD4+ T cells sorted from PBMCs, taken roughly 5 days after vaccination. All receptors derive from a man in his fifties who received an inactivated influenza vaccine.

This clonotype appeared a few times. The chain is built from TRBV5-1 and TRBJ2-4, with D possibly matching TRBD1 (6 bases). The length of the CDR3 is 16 residues. Germline V CDR1 and CDR2: SGHRS, YFSETQ. With 4 bases removed from V and 0 bases from J, the gap between germline ends came to 14 bases. For the CDR3, the DNA is TGCGCCAGCAGCCCTGGACAGAGACTAGCCAAAAACATTCAGTACTTC. Translated, it gives CASSPGQRLAKNIQYF.

V and J are TRBV5-5 and TRBJ2-3; TRBD1 matches 8 bases. The CDR3 consists of 14 residues. Germline V CDR1 and CDR2: SGHKS, YYEKEE (reference sequence). V lost 4 bases and J lost 8; bases outside the gene matches: 9. The DNA of the CDR3 is TGTGCCAGCAGCCTGGGGACAGGCTCCGGTACGCAGTATTTT. As protein: CASSLGTGSGTQYF.

This clonotype has a count of ten or more. V usage is TRBV20-1 and J usage is TRBJ1-5; D perhaps matches TRBD1 (5 bases). The length of the CDR3 is 14 residues. V gave up 3 bases and J gave up 0 bases, with 9 bases separating them. CDR1 is DFQATT, CDR2 SNEGSKA, per germline (reference sequence). In DNA form, the CDR3 reads TGCAGTGCTAGGGACATCTATAGCAATCAGCCCCAGCATTTT. This sequence encodes CSARDIYSNQPQHF.

This chain connects TRBV5-1 to TRBJ2-3; D might be TRBD1 (5 bases). Trimming left V 4 bases short and J 0 bases short, with 18 bases between. This CDR3 spans 17 amino acids. CDR1 is SGHRS, CDR2 YFSETQ, per germline. The CDR3, as DNA: TGCGCCAGCAGCGTCAGGGTTTGGAAGACTAGCACAGATACGCAGTATTTT. Its translation is CASSVRVWKTSTDTQYF. Together with reference TRBV5-1 and TRBJ2-3, the CDR3 gives the full variable domain: KAGVTQTPRYLIKTRGQQVTLSCSPISGHRSVSWYQQTPGQGLQFLFEYFSETQRNKGNFPGRFSGRQFSNSRSEMNVSTLELGDSALYLCASSVRVWKTSTDTQYFGPGTRLTVL.

This chain links TRBV18 with TRBJ2-7; 9 bases match TRBD1. Germline V gene data show CDR1 as KGHSH and CDR2 as LQKENI. J gave up 2 bases and V 10 bases, and 6 bases lay outside the gene matches. The CDR3 length is 13 residues. CDR3 bases: TGTGCCACCGGACAGGGGTCGACCTACGAGCAGTACTTC. Encoded protein: CATGQGSTYEQYF.

In its sample, this clonotype was seen once. The gene calls are TRBV5-6 and TRBJ2-1; D not certain. The germline CDR1 and CDR2 sequences are SGHDT and YYEEEE. The CDR3 runs 14 residues. Trimming removed 4 bases at V and 3 bases at J, with 11 bases between. In DNA form, the CDR3 reads TGTGCCAGCAGCCCCCCCCTTTACTACAATGAGCAGTTCTTC. It translates to CASSPPLYYNEQFF.

The chain joins TRBV28 to TRBJ1-1, with 7 bases fitting TRBD1. CDR1 and CDR2 (germline): MDHEN, SYDVKM. The V gene end was trimmed by 9 bases and the J gene end by 1 base; junction bases not matched to a gene: 5. This CDR3 has 13 residues. This chain's CDR3 is CASNDRANTEAFF. CDR3 nucleotide sequence: TGTGCCAGTAATGACAGGGCGAACACTGAAGCTTTCTTT.

This chain links TRBV7-2 with TRBJ2-1; 7 bases are a match to TRBD1. The CDR3 length is 15 residues. V lost 5 bases and J lost 7; bases outside the gene matches: 11. The germline V gene encodes CDR1 SGHTA and CDR2 FQGNSA. DNA for the CDR3: TGTGCCAGCAGCCAAGGACAGGCGGTTGTGAATGAGCAGTTCTTC. Encoded protein: CASSQGQAVVNEQFF.

A single count supports this clonotype. The chain employs TRBV7-8 and TRBJ2-2; D uncertain. Trimming removed 3 bases from V and 4 bases from J, with 9 bases in between. This CDR3 is 14 amino acids long. Germline V CDR1 and CDR2: SGHVS, FQNEAQ. The CDR3 loop reads CASSLSSLTGELFF. The DNA of the CDR3 is TGTGCCAGCAGCTTGAGTTCCCTCACCGGGGAGCTGTTTTTT.

The rearrangement uses TRBV11-2 and TRBJ2-3; D is possibly TRBD1 (5 bases). V lost 5 bases to trimming and J lost 2 bases, with 11 bases between them. The CDR3 is 14 residues long. The V gene's germline CDR1 is SGHAT and CDR2 FQNNGV. DNA of the CDR3: TGTGCCAGCAGCCAGGGTCCCGACACAGATACGCAGTATTTT. This encodes CASSQGPDTDTQYF.

This rearrangement joins TRBV7-9 to TRBJ2-5, with a weak D call TRBD2 (5 bases). The CDR3 has 15 residues. Germline V gene data show CDR1 as SEHNR and CDR2 as FQNEAQ (reference sequence). Deletions cut 8 bases from V and 5 bases from J, with 21 bases between. The CDR3 nucleotides read TGTGCCAGCGGCCGTCGGGATGCCGGGTTGGAGACCCAGTACTTC. Protein: CASGRRDAGLETQYF. The full variable domain, its missing parts supplied by reference TRBV7-9 and TRBJ2-5, is DTGVSQNPRHKITKRGQNVTFRCDPISEHNRLYWYRQTLGQGPEFLTYFQNEAQLEKSRLLSDRFSAERPKGSFSTLEIQRTEQGDSAMYLCASGRRDAGLETQYFGPGTRLLVL.

The chain recombines TRBV10-3 with TRBJ2-5, with TRBD2 matching over 10 bases. The CDR3 has 14 amino acids. The V and J ends lost 10 bases and 5 bases, in that order; junction bases with no gene match: 10. From germline, CDR1 is ENHRY and CDR2 SYGVKD. This CDR3 is CATSLAGGGETQYF. The CDR3 nucleotides are TGTGCCACCTCTTTAGCGGGAGGTGGGGAGACCCAGTACTTC.

The table lists this clonotype with a few counts. The chain links TRBV7-8 to TRBJ2-3; D call uncertain. V lost 2 bases, J lost 6 bases, and 15 bases lay in between. Germline V gives CDR1 SGHVS, CDR2 FQNEAQ. The CDR3 runs to 15 residues. The CDR3 nucleotides read TGTGCCAGCAGCTTAAAGGGAATGTTTGTGGATACGCAGTATTTT. Its protein product is CASSLKGMFVDTQYF.

The rearrangement links TRBV20-1 to TRBJ1-2, with D tentatively TRBD1 (6 bases). CDR3 length: 11 amino acids. V lost 2 bases to trimming and J lost 9 bases, with 10 bases between them. The germline gives CDR1 DFQATT, CDR2 SNEGSKA (reference sequence). As DNA, the CDR3 is TGCAGTGCTAGACCGGACAGTAGCTACACCTTC. Encoded protein: CSARPDSSYTF.

The chain recombines TRBV18 with TRBJ2-1; D may be TRBD1 or TRBD2 (5 bases each). The CDR3 consists of 14 residues. V was trimmed by 0 bases and J by 7 bases, leaving 10 bases between them. Germline CDR1 reads KGHSH; CDR2 reads LQKENI. CDR3 in amino acids: CASSPPGTGNEQFF. CDR3 in DNA: TGTGCCAGCTCACCACCCGGGACGGGGAATGAGCAGTTCTTC.

The chain is built from TRBV10-3 and TRBJ2-3; 7 bases map to TRBD1. The germline V gene has CDR1 ENHRY and CDR2 SYGVKD. After removal of 2 bases from V and 3 bases from J, the junction contained 14 bases not matched to a gene. The CDR3 length is 18 residues. CDR3 coding DNA: TGTGCCATCAGTGAGCGCCCCTTGGGACAGACTCTTACAGATACGCAGTATTTT. Translated, it gives CAISERPLGQTLTDTQYF.

There are a few counts of this clonotype. The genes are TRBV20-1 and TRBJ1-1, with D maybe TRBD1 (6 bases). The germline CDR1 and CDR2 sequences are DFQATT and SNEGSKA (reference sequence). V was clipped by 7 bases and J by 5 bases, with 17 bases between them. The CDR3 sequence is 13 residues long. CDR3 amino acids: CSVPHRVGTEAFF. The CDR3 DNA sequence: TGCAGTGTCCCTCACAGGGTCGGGACTGAAGCTTTCTTT.

The rearrangement links TRBV28 to TRBJ1-1, with 8 bases fitting TRBD1. The CDR3 runs 14 residues. Looked up from germline, CDR1 is MDHEN and CDR2 is SYDVKM. J was trimmed by 12 bases and V by 5 bases; bases with no gene match: 14. Here the CDR3 reads CASSEPSGGRNPFF. The CDR3 DNA reads as TGTGCCAGCAGTGAACCCTCAGGGGGCAGAAATCCTTTCTTT. The whole variable domain, remainder taken from reference TRBV28 and TRBJ1-1, is DVKVTQSSRYLVKRTGEKVFLECVQDMDHENMFWYRQDPGLGLRLIYFSYDVKMKEKGDIPEGYSVSREKKERFSLILESASTNQTSMYLCASSEPSGGRNPFFGQGTRLTVV.

This clonotype occurred a few times. The chain has TRBV7-2 and TRBJ1-5; D not resolved. Germline CDR1 reads SGHTA; CDR2 reads FQGNSA. V was clipped by 5 bases and J by 4 bases, with 6 bases between them. The CDR3 spans 12 residues. The CDR3, as DNA: TGTGCCAGCAGCCCAAGAAATCAGCCCCAGCATTTT. Protein: CASSPRNQPQHF.

Ten or more counts support this clonotype. The rearrangement links TRBV5-6 to TRBJ2-1, with D possibly TRBD1 on 6 matching bases. CDR1 and CDR2 (germline): SGHDT, YYEEEE. This CDR3 is 13 amino acids long. Trimming took 2 bases from V and 4 from J, leaving 7 bases between them. CDR3 nucleotide sequence: TGTGCCAGCAGCTTTGGACAGTACAATGAGCAGTTCTTC. Amino acid sequence: CASSFGQYNEQFF.

The gene calls are TRBV7-8 and TRBJ2-1; 12 nucleotides match TRBD2. V lost 1 base to trimming and J lost 14 bases; unmatched junction nucleotides: 9. This CDR3 has 15 amino acids. The germline gives CDR1 SGHVS, CDR2 FQNEAQ. The CDR3 region is CASSLDGTSGSTEFF. The CDR3 coding sequence is TGTGCCAGCAGCTTAGACGGGACTAGCGGGTCAACGGAGTTCTTC.

The table lists this clonotype with many counts. This chain joins TRBV7-3 and TRBJ1-1, with no clear D. V shed 6 bases and J shed 5 bases, with 16 bases lying between them. Looked up from germline, CDR1 is SGHTA and CDR2 is FQGTGA. The CDR3 sequence is 14 residues long. CDR3: CASRQTALNTEAFF. The CDR3 nucleotides are TGTGCCAGCAGACAGACCGCCTTAAATACTGAAGCTTTCTTT.